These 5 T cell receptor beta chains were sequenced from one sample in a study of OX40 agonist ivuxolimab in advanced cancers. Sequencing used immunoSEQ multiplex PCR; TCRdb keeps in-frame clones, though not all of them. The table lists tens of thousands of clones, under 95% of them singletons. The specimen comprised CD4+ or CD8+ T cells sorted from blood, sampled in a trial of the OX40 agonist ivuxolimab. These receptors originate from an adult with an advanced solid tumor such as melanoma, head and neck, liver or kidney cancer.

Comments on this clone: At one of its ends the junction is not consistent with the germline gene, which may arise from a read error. The CDR3 DNA sequence: TGTGCTAGCAGCTTAGAACTAGCGGAGTACAATGAGCAGTTCTTC. Protein sequence: CASSLELAEYNEQFF. The V call is TRBV7-7, the J call TRBJ2-1; 8 bases map to TRBD2. The CDR3 runs to 15 residues. Looked up from germline, CDR1 is SSHAT and CDR2 is FNYEAQ (reference sequence).

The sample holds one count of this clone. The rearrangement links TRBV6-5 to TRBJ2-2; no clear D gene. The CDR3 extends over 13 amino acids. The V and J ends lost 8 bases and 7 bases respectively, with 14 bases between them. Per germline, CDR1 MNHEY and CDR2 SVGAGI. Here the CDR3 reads CASVPGPNGELFF. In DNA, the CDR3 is TGTGCCAGCGTTCCCGGACCCAACGGGGAGCTGTTTTTT.

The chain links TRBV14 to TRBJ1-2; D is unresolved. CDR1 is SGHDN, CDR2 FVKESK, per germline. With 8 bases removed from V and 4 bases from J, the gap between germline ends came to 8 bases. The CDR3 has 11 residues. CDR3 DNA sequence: TGTGCCAGCGACCGCGCCTATGGCTACACCTTC. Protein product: CASDRAYGYTF.

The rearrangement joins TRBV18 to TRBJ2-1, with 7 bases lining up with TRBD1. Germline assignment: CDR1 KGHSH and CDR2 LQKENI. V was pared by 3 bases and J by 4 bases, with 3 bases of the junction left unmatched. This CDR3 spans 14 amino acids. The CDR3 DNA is TGTGCCAGCTCACCGCAGGGGGTTTACAATGAGCAGTTCTTC. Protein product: CASSPQGVYNEQFF.

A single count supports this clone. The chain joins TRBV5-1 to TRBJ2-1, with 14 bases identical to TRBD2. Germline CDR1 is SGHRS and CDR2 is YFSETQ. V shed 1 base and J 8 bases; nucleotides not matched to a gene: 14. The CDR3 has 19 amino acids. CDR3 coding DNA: TGCGCCAGCAGCTTGTGGGCTGAGCGGGGGACTAGCGGGAGCTATGAGCAGTTCTTC. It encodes CASSLWAERGTSGSYEQFF.